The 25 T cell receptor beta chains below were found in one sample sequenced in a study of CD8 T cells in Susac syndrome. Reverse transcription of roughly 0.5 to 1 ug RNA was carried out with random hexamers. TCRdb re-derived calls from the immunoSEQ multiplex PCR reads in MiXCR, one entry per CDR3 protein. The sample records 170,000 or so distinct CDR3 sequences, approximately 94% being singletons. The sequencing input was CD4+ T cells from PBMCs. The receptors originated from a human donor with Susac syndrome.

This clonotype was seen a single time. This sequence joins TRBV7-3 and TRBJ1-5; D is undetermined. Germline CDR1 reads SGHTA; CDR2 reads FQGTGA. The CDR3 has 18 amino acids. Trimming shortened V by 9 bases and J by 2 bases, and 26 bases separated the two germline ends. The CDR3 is CASTPSPVGEACNQPQHF. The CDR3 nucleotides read TGTGCCAGTACCCCCTCCCCGGTTGGGGAGGCCTGCAATCAGCCCCAGCATTTT.

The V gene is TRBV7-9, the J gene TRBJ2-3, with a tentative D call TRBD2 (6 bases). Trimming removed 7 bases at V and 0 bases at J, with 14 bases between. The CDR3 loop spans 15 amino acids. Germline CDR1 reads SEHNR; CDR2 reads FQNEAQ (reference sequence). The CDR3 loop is CASNLRGASTDTQYF. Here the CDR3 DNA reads TGTGCCAGCAACCTACGCGGGGCCAGCACAGATACGCAGTATTTT.

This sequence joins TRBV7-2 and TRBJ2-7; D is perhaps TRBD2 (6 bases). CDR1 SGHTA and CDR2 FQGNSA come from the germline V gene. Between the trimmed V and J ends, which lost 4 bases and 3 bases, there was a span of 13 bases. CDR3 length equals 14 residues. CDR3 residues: CASSSGGVIYEQYF. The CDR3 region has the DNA TGTGCCAGCAGCTCCGGAGGGGTAATCTACGAGCAGTACTTC.

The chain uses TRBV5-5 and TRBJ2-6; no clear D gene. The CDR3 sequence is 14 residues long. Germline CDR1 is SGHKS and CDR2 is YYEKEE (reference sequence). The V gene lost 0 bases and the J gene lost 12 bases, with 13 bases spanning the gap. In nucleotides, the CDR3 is TGTGCCAGCAGCTTGGCGGCCGGCGGAGTCGTCCTGACTTTC. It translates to CASSLAAGGVVLTF.

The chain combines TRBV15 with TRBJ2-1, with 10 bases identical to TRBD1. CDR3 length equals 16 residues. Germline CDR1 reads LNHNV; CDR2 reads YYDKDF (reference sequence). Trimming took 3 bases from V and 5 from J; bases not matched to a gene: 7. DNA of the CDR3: TGTGCCACCAGCAGTCTTATGGACAGGGGGAACAATGAGCAGTTCTTC. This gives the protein CATSSLMDRGNNEQFF.

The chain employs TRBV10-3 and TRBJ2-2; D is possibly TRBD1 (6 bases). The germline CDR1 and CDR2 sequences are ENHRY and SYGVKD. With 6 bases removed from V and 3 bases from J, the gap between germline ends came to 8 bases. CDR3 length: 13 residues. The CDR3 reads CAIRDSYTGELFF. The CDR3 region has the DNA TGTGCCATCAGGGACAGCTACACCGGGGAGCTGTTTTTT.

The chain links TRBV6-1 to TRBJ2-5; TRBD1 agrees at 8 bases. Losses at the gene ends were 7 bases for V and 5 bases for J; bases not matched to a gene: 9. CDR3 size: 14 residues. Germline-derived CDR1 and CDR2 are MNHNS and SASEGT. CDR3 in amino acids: CASIRTGNRETQYF. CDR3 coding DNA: TGTGCCAGCATTCGGACAGGGAATCGGGAGACCCAGTACTTC.

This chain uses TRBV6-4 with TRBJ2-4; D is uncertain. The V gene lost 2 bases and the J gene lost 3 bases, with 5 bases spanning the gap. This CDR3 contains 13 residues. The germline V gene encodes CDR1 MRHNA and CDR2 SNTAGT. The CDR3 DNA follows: TGTGCCAGCAGTGACGGGTACAAAAACATTCAGTACTTC. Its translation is CASSDGYKNIQYF.

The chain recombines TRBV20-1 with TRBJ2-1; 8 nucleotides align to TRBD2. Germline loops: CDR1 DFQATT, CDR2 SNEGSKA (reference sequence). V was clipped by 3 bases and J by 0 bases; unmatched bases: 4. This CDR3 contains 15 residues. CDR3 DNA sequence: TGCAGTGCTAGCGGGAGGGCCTTCTCCTACAATGAGCAGTTCTTC. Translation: CSASGRAFSYNEQFF.

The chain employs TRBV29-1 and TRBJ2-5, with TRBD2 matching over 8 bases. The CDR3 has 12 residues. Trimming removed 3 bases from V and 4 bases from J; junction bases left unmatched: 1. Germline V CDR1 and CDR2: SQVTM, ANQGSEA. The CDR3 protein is CSVDLAGETQYF. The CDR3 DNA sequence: TGCAGCGTTGACCTAGCGGGAGAGACCCAGTACTTC.

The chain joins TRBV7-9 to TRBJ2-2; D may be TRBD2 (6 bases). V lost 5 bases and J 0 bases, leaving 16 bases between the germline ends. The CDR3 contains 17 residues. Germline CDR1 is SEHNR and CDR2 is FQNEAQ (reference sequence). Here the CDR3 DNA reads TGTGCCAGCAGCCAACTGGGGGGTAGCTCGAACACCGGGGAGCTGTTTTTT. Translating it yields CASSQLGGSSNTGELFF.

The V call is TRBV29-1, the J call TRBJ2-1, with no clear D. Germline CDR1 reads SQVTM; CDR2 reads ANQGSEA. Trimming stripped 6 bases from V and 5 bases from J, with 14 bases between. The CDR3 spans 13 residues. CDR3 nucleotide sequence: TGCAGCGTCGCCGGAGACCTCAACAATGAGCAGTTCTTC. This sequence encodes CSVAGDLNNEQFF.

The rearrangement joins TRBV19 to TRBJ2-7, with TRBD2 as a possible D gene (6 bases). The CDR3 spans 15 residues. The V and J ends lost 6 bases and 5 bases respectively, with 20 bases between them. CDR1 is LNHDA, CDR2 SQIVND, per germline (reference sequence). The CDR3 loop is CASSTGTLIPHEQYV. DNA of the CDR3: TGTGCCAGTAGCACCGGGACTCTTATACCCCACGAGCAGTACGTC.

DNA of the CDR3: TGTGCCAGCAGCCCCTCGGGAATAGCCAAAAACATTCAGTACTTC. It specifies CASSPSGIAKNIQYF. V usage is TRBV5-4 and J usage is TRBJ2-4; maybe TRBD2 (5 bases). Germline V gene data show CDR1 as SGHNT and CDR2 as YYREEE (reference sequence). V shed 4 bases and J shed 0 bases, with 11 bases lying between them. The CDR3 is made up of 15 amino acids.

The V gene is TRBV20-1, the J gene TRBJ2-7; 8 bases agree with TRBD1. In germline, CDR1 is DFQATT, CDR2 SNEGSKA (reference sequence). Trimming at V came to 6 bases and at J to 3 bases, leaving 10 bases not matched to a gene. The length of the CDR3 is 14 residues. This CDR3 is CSAYTGTGSYEQYF. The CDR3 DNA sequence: TGCAGTGCATACACCGGGACAGGAAGCTACGAGCAGTACTTC.

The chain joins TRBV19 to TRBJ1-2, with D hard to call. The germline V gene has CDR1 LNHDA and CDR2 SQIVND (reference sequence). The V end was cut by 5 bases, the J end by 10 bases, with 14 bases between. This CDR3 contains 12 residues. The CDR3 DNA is TGTGCCAGTAGTGAGGGTCGAACGAACTACACCTTC. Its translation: CASSEGRTNYTF. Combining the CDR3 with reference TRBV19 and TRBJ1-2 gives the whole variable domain DGGITQSPKYLFRKEGQNVTLSCEQNLNHDAMYWYRQDPGQGLRLIYYSQIVNDFQKGDIAEGYSVSREKKESFPLTVTSAQKNPTAFYLCASSEGRTNYTFGSGTRLTVV.

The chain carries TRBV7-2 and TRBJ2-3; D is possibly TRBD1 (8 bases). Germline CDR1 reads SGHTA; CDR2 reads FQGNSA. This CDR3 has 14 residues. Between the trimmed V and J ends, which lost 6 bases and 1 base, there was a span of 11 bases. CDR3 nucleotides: TGTGCCAGCAGAGCGGGACAGGGCACAGATACGCAGTATTTT. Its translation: CASRAGQGTDTQYF.

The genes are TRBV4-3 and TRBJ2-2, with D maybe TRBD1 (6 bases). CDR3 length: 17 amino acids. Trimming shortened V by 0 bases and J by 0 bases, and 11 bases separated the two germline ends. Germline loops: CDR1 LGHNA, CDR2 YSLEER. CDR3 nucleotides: TGCGCCAGCAGCCAAGACTGGGGGCGACCGAACACCGGGGAGCTGTTTTTT. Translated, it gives CASSQDWGRPNTGELFF.

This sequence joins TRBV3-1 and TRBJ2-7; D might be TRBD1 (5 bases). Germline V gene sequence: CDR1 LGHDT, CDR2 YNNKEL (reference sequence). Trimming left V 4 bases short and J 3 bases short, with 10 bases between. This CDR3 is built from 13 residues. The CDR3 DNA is TGTGCCAGCAGCCCCAACAGGAACTACGAGCAGTACTTC. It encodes CASSPNRNYEQYF.

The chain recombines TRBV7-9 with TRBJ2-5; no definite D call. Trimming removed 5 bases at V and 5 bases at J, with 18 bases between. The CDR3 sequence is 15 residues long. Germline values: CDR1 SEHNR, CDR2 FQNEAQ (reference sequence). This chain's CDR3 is CASSPLRSLWETQYF. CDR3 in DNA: TGTGCCAGCAGCCCTCTACGTAGCCTCTGGGAGACCCAGTACTTC. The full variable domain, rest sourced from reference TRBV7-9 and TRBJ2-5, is DTGVSQNPRHKITKRGQNVTFRCDPISEHNRLYWYRQTLGQGPEFLTYFQNEAQLEKSRLLSDRFSAERPKGSFSTLEIQRTEQGDSAMYLCASSPLRSLWETQYFGPGTRLLVL.

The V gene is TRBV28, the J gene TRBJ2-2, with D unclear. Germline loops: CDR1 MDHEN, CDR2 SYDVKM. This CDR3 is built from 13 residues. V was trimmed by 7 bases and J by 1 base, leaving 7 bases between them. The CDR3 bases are TGTGCCAGCAATGGTCGGAACACCGGGGAGCTGTTTTTT. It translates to CASNGRNTGELFF.

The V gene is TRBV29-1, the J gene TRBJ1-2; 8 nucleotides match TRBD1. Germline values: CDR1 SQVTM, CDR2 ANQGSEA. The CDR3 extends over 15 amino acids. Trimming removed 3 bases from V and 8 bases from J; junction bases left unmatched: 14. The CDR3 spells CSVDPPRGRLGGYTF. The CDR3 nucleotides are TGCAGCGTTGACCCCCCCAGGGGGCGTTTGGGAGGCTACACCTTC.

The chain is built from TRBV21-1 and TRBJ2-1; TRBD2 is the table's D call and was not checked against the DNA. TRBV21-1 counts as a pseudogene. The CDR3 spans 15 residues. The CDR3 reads CASSLRTSGYNEQFF. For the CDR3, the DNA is TGTGCCAGCAGCCTTCGGACTAGCGGCTACAATGAGCAGTTCTTC.

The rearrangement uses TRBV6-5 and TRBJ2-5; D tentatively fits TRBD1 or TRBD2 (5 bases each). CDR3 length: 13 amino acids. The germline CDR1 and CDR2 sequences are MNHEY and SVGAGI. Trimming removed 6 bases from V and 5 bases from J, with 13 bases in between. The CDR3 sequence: CASRTGTGETQYF. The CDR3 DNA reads TGTGCCAGCAGGACCGGGACCGGGGAGACCCAGTACTTC.

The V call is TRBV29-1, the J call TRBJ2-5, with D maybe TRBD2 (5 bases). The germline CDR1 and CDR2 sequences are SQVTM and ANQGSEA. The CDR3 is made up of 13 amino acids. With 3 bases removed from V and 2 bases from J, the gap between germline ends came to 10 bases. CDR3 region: CSVDSGLQETQYF. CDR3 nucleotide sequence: TGCAGCGTTGACTCCGGACTTCAAGAGACCCAGTACTTC.